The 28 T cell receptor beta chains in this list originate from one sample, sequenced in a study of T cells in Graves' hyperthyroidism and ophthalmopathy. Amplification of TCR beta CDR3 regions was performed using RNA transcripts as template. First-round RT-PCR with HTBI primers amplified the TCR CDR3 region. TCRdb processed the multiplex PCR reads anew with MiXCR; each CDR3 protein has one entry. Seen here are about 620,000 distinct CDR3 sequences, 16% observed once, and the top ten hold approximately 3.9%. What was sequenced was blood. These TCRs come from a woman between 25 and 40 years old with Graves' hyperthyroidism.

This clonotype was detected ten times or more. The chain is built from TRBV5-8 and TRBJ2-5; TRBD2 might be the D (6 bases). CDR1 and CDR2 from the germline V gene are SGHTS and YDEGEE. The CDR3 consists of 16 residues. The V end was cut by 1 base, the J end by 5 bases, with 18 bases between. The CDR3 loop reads CASSLSSSVPGETQYF. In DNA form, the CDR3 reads TGTGCCAGCAGCTTGTCCTCTAGCGTACCAGGGGAGACCCAGTACTTC. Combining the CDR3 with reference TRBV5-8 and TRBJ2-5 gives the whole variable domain EAGVTQSPTHLIKTRGQQATLRCSPISGHTSVYWYQQALGLGLQFLLWYDEGEERNRGNFPPRFSGRQFPNYSSELNVNALELEDSALYLCASSLSSSVPGETQYFGPGTRLLVL.

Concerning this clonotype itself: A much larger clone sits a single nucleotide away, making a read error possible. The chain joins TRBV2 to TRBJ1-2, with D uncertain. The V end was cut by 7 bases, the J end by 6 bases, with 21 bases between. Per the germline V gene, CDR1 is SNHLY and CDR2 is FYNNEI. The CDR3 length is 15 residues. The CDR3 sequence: CASTSPGSRTDGYTF. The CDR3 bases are TGTGCCAGCACCTCTCCGGGATCGCGGACCGATGGCTACACCTTC.

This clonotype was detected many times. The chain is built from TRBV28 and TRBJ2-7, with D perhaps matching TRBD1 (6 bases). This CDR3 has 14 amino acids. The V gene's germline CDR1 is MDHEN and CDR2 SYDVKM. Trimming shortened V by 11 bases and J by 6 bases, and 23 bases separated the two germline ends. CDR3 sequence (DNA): TGTGCCGACAGGTACAGACCAAAGAGAGGCGAGCAGTACTTC. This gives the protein CADRYRPKRGEQYF.

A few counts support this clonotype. Written as DNA, the CDR3 is TGTGCCAGCAGTTGGGGGCTAGCGGGGATAAAGAACATTCAGTACTTC. Protein: CASSWGLAGIKNIQYF. This chain uses TRBV28 with TRBJ2-4, with 9 positions matching TRBD2. With 4 bases clipped from V and 7 bases from J, the junction kept 11 bases outside the gene matches. This CDR3 is built from 16 residues. Per germline, CDR1 MDHEN and CDR2 SYDVKM.

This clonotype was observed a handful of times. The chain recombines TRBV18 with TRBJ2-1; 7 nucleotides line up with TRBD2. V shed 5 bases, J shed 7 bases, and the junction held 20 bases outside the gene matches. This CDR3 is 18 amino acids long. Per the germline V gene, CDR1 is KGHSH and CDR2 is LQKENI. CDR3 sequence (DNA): TGTGCCAGCTCAAGACAGCGACCCAGGGAGGGAGTGAGGAATGAGCAGTTCTTC. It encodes CASSRQRPREGVRNEQFF.

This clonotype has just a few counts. CDR3 loop: CATSDSTGGASGYTF. As DNA, the CDR3 is TGTGCCACCAGTGATTCTACAGGGGGCGCCTCTGGCTACACCTTC. The chain links TRBV24-1 to TRBJ1-2; 9 positions agree with TRBD1. V lost 2 bases to trimming and J lost 7 bases; unmatched junction nucleotides: 7. The germline V gene has CDR1 KGHDR and CDR2 SFDVKD. This CDR3 contains 15 residues.

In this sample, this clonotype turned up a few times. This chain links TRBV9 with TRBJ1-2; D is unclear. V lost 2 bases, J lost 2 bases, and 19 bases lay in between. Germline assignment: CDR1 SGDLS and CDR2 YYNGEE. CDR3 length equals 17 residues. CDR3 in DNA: TGTGCCAGCAGCGTCCGACACGACCCCGATTTAAACTATGGCTACACCTTC. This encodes CASSVRHDPDLNYGYTF. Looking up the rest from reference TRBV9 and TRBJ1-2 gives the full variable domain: DSGVTQTPKHLITATGQRVTLRCSPRSGDLSVYWYQQSLDQGLQFLIQYYNGEERAKGNILERFSAQQFPDLHSELNLSSLELGDSALYFCASSVRHDPDLNYGYTFGSGTRLTVV.

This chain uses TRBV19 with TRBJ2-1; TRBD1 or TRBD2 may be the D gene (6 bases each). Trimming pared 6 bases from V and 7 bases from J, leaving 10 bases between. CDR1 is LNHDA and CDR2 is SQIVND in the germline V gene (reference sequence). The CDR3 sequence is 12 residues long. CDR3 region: CASRSGANEQFF. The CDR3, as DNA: TGTGCCAGTAGATCGGGGGCGAATGAGCAGTTCTTC.

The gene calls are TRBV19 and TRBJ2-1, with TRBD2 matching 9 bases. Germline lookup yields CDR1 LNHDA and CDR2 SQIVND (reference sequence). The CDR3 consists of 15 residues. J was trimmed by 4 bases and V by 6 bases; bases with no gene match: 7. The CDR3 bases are TGTGCCAGTAGAATTGGTAGCGGGGGATACAATGAGCAGTTCTTC. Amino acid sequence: CASRIGSGGYNEQFF.

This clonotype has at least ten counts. The chain's CDR3 is CASSLDGLAIRNEQFF. The CDR3 DNA reads TGTGCCAGCAGCTTAGACGGGCTAGCAATTCGGAATGAGCAGTTCTTC. The chain carries TRBV7-8 and TRBJ2-1, with a tentative D call TRBD2 (5 bases). CDR3 length equals 16 residues. CDR1 SGHVS and CDR2 FQNEAQ come from the germline V gene. V lost 1 base and J 7 bases, leaving 17 bases between the germline ends.

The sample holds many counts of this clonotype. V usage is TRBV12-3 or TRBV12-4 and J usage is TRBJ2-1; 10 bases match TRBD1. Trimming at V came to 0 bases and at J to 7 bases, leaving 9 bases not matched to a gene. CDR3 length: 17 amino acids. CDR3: CASSLAPYRDRGNEQFF. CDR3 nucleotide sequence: TGTGCCAGCAGTTTAGCGCCCTACCGGGACAGGGGTAATGAGCAGTTCTTC.

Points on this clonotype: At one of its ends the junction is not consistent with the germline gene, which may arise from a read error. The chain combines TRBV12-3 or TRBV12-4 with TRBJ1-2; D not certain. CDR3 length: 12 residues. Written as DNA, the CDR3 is TGTGCCAGCAGCTTGCTTAACTATGGCCACACCTTC. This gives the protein CASSLLNYGHTF.

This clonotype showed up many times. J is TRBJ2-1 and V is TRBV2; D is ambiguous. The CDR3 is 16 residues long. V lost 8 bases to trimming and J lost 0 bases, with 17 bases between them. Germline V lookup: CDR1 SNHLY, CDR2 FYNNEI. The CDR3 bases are TGTGCCAGCTTGTCTATGACTCCCGGCTCCTACAATGAGCAGTTCTTC. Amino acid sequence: CASLSMTPGSYNEQFF.

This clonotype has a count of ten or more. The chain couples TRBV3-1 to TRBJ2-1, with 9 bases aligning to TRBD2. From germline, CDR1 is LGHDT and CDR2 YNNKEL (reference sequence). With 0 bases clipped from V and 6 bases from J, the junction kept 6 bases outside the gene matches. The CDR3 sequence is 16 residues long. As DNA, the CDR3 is TGTGCCAGCAGCCAAGAAGCGGGAGGTTTGGCCAATGAGCAGTTCTTC. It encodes CASSQEAGGLANEQFF.

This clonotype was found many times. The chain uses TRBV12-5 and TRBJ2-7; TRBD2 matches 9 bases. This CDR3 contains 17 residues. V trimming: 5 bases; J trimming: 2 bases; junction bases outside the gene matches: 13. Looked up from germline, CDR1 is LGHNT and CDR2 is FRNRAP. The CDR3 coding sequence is TGTGCTAGTGGTCTAGCCCCTTTAGCGGGAGCCACCTACGAGCAGTACTTC. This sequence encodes CASGLAPLAGATYEQYF.

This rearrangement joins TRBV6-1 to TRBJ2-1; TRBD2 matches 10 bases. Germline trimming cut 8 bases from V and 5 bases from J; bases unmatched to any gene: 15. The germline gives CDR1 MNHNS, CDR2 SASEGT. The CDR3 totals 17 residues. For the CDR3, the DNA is TGTGCCAGCCTCAGTAGCTTAGCGGGAGGCCAAAACAATGAGCAGTTCTTC. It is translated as CASLSSLAGGQNNEQFF.

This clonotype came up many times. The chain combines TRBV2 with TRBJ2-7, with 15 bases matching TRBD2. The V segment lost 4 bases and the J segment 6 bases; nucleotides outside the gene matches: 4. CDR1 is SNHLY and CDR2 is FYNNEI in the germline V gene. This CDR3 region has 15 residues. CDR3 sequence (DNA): TGTGCCAGCAGTGGGACTAGCGGGAGGGCGGGCGAGCAGTACTTC. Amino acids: CASSGTSGRAGEQYF.

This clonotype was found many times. The CDR3 DNA sequence: TGTGCCAGCAGCCTGATGGGGGGGCTGGGGGGCTACACCTTC. Translating it yields CASSLMGGLGGYTF. V is TRBV12-3 or TRBV12-4 and J is TRBJ1-2, with TRBD1 as a possible D gene (6 bases). The CDR3 extends over 14 amino acids. V was cut by 6 bases and J by 8 bases, with 19 bases left in between.

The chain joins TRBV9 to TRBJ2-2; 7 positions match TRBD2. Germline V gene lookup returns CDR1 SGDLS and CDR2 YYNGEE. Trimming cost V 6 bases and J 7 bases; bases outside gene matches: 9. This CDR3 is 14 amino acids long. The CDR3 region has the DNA TGTGCCAGCACTCGTGGGGGGGTTAACGGGGAGCTGTTTTTT. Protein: CASTRGGVNGELFF. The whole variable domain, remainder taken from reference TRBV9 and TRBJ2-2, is DSGVTQTPKHLITATGQRVTLRCSPRSGDLSVYWYQQSLDQGLQFLIQYYNGEERAKGNILERFSAQQFPDLHSELNLSSLELGDSALYFCASTRGGVNGELFFGEGSRLTVL.

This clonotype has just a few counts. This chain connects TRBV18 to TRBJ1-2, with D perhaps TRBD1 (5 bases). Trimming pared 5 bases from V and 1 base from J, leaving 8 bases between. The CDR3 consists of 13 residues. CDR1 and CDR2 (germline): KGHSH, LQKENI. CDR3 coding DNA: TGTGCCAGCTCAGCCGACAGTAACTATGGCTACACCTTC. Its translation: CASSADSNYGYTF.

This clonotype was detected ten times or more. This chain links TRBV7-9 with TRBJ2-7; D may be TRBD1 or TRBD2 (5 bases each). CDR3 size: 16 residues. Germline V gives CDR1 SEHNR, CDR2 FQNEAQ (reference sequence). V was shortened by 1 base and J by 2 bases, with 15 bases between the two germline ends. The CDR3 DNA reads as TGTGCCAGCAGCTTAGGGTTTCGGGGCGGAACCTACGAGCAGTACTTC. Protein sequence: CASSLGFRGGTYEQYF.

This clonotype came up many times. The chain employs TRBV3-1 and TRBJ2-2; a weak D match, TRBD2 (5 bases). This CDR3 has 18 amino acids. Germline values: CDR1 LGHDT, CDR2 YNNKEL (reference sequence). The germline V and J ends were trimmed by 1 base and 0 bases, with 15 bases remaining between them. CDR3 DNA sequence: TGTGCCAGCAGCCAAGGGTTCGCTAGCAGATCGAACACCGGGGAGCTGTTTTTT. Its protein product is CASSQGFASRSNTGELFF.

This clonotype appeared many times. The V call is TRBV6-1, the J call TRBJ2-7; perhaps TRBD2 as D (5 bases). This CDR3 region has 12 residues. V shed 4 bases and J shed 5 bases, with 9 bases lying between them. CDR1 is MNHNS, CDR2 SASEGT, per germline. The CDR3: CASSASGNEQYF. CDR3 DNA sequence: TGTGCCAGCAGTGCATCCGGGAACGAGCAGTACTTC.

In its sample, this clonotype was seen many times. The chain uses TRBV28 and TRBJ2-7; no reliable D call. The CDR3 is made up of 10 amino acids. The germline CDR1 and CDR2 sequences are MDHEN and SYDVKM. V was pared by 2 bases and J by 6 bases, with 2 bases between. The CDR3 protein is CASSLGEQYF. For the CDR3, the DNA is TGTGCCAGCAGTTTAGGCGAGCAGTACTTC.

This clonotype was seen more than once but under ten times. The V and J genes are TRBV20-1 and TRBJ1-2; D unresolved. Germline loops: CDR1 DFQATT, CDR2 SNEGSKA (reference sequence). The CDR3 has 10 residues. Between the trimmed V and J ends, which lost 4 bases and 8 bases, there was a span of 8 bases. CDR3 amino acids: CSANIGGYTF. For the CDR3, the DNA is TGCAGTGCTAACATAGGGGGCTACACCTTC.

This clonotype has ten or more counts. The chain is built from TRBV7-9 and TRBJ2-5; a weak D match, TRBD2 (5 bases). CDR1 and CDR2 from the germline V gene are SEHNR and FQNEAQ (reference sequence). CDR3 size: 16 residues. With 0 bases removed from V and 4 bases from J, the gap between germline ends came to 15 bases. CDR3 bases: TGTGCCAGCAGCTTAGCCAGGCGGCTAGCCGGAGAGACCCAGTACTTC. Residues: CASSLARRLAGETQYF.

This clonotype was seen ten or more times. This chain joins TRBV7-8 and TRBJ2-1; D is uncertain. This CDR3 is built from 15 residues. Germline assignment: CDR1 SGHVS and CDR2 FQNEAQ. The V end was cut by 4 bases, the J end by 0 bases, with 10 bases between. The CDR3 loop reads CASSSRPSSYNEQFF. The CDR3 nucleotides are TGTGCCAGCAGCTCTCGGCCAAGCTCCTACAATGAGCAGTTCTTC.

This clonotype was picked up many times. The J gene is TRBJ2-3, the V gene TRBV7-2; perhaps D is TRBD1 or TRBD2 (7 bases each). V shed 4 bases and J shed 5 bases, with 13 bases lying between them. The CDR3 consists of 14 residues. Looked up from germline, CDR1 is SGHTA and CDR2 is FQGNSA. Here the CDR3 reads CASSSTGRGDTQYF. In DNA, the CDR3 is TGTGCCAGCAGCTCGACAGGGAGGGGAGATACGCAGTATTTT. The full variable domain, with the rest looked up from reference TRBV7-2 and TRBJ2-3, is GAGVSQSPSNKVTEKGKDVELRCDPISGHTALYWYRQSLGQGLEFLIYFQGNSAPDKSGLPSDRFSAERTGGSVSTLTIQRTQQEDSAVYLCASSSTGRGDTQYFGPGTRLTVL.